This T cell receptor (beta chain) was identified during a study of T cell responses to AZD1222 COVID-19 vaccine. Study-level points and caveats: The reported proportion of spike-specific TCRs targeting unmutated variant regions was nearly half.

Comment on this clone: Its antigen is currently unknown.

This table comes from immunoSEQ multiplex PCR, and its TCRdb copy is limited to in-frame clones, with some not included. The sample shows nearly 90,000 clones, 88% of them seen only once. Germline assignment: CDR1 SGHTA and CDR2 FQGNSA. With 5 bases removed from V and 1 base from J, the gap between germline ends came to 12 bases. The CDR3 extends over 15 amino acids. The J gene is TRBJ1-3, the V gene TRBV7-2; a possible D gene is TRBD1 (5 bases). This specimen consisted of peripheral blood, obtained on day 0 of MenACWY control vaccination. This TCR was sampled from an adult in good health. CDR3 loop: CASSLFGGSGNTIYF. CDR3 DNA sequence: TGTGCCAGCAGCCTATTTGGGGGATCTGGAAACACCATATATTTT.